The 19 T cell receptor beta chains given below trace back to one sample, sequenced in a study of T-cell memory formation after mild COVID-19. TCRdb fed the 5' RACE reads into MiXCR, producing one record per CDR3 protein. Here the sample spans fewer than 95,000 distinct CDR3 sequences, about 15% being singletons. Sequencing was performed on PBMCs or a T cell subset sorted from them (not recorded which). All receptors come from a man younger than 35 who had mild COVID-19 (a few samples of this study predate the infection). Cell type and time point are not known.

This sequence joins TRBV4-3 and TRBJ1-1; D possibly corresponds to TRBD1 (6 bases). CDR3 size: 15 residues. V dropped 3 bases and J dropped 1 base, with 12 bases sitting between them. In germline, CDR1 is LGHNA, CDR2 YSLEER. The CDR3 nucleotides read TGCGCCAGCAGCCACTCCGGGACAAAGAACACTGAAGCTTTCTTT. It translates to CASSHSGTKNTEAFF.

The chain uses TRBV6-2 or TRBV6-3 and TRBJ1-1, with TRBD1 identical over 7 bases. The CDR3 is 19 residues long. The trim removed 0 bases at V and 3 bases at J, leaving 16 bases unmatched. Germline CDR1 is MNHEY and CDR2 is SVGEGT. CDR3 coding DNA: TGTGCCAGCAGTTACTCCACGGCTGGGGACAGTCCCTTTGACACTGAAGCTTTCTTT. It translates to CASSYSTAGDSPFDTEAFF.

This clonotype was detected a few times. V gene TRBV7-2 combines with J gene TRBJ2-7; D is unresolved. V gave up 2 bases and J gave up 0 bases, with 5 bases separating them. This CDR3 is built from 13 residues. Germline V gene lookup returns CDR1 SGHTA and CDR2 FQGNSA. Here the CDR3 reads CASSLWTSYEQYV. For the CDR3, the DNA is TGTGCCAGCAGCTTATGGACCTCCTACGAGCAGTACGTC.

This clonotype was counted only a few times. V gene TRBV12-3 or TRBV12-4 combines with J gene TRBJ1-2, with 12 bases that match TRBD1. The CDR3 consists of 16 residues. Germline trimming cut 7 bases from V and 5 bases from J; bases unmatched to any gene: 11. The CDR3 DNA sequence: TGTGCCAGCATACCTCTTGGGACAGGGGGCATGTATGGCTACACCTTC. This gives the protein CASIPLGTGGMYGYTF.

The rearrangement uses TRBV27 and TRBJ1-1; no definite D call. Germline-derived CDR1 and CDR2 are MNHEY and SMNVEV (reference sequence). The ends were cut back, 6 bases at V and 4 bases at J, with 6 bases in the middle. The length of the CDR3 is 11 residues. The CDR3 sequence: CASSLSTEAFF. CDR3 nucleotides: TGTGCCAGCAGCCTCAGCACTGAAGCTTTCTTT.

The chain couples TRBV29-1 to TRBJ2-5; D unresolved. V was trimmed by 3 bases and J by 1 base, leaving 9 bases between them. The germline gives CDR1 SQVTM, CDR2 ANQGSEA. CDR3 length: 13 residues. CDR3 sequence (DNA): TGCAGCGTTGATCCCCAGAGCCAAGAGACCCAGTACTTC. This sequence encodes CSVDPQSQETQYF.

The gene calls are TRBV5-1 and TRBJ2-7, with no clear D. Germline V gene data show CDR1 as SGHRS and CDR2 as YFSETQ. The CDR3 totals 14 residues. Trimming pared 2 bases from V and 1 base from J, leaving 10 bases between. Here the CDR3 reads CASSFSDASYEQYF. The CDR3 DNA is TGCGCCAGCAGCTTCTCGGACGCGTCCTACGAGCAGTACTTC.

Only a few counts were recorded for this clonotype. The chain combines TRBV4-3 with TRBJ2-1, with 7 bases fitting TRBD2. Trimming removed 8 bases from V and 7 bases from J; junction bases left unmatched: 14. Per the germline V gene, CDR1 is LGHNA and CDR2 is YSLEER. The CDR3 has 15 residues. CDR3 sequence reads: CASQRASGIQNEQFF. For the CDR3, the DNA is TGCGCCAGCCAAAGGGCTAGCGGTATTCAGAATGAGCAGTTCTTC.

This clonotype was found many times. CDR3 coding DNA: TGTGCCAGCAGTCTGGGACTAGAGGTCGAGCAGTACTTC. It translates to CASSLGLEVEQYF. This chain uses TRBV2 with TRBJ2-7; TRBD2 matches 8 bases. The CDR3 totals 13 residues. Germline V gives CDR1 SNHLY, CDR2 FYNNEI. Trimming took 5 bases from V and 6 from J; bases not matched to a gene: 6.

This clonotype came up a few times. The V and J genes are TRBV28 and TRBJ2-7, with D uncertain. There are 11 residues in the CDR3. From germline, CDR1 is MDHEN and CDR2 SYDVKM. Trimming took 7 bases from V and 1 from J, leaving 5 bases between them. CDR3 amino acids: CASTDSYEQYV. CDR3 nucleotides: TGTGCCAGCACAGATTCCTACGAGCAGTACGTC.

This chain joins TRBV7-2 and TRBJ2-7; maybe TRBD1 (5 bases). Trimming removed 2 bases at V and 3 bases at J, with 5 bases between. Germline V gene lookup returns CDR1 SGHTA and CDR2 FQGNSA. The length of the CDR3 is 12 residues. Here the CDR3 reads CASSLQGYEQYV. The CDR3 DNA reads TGTGCCAGCAGCTTACAGGGCTACGAGCAGTACGTC.

The V gene is TRBV4-3, the J gene TRBJ2-3; a weak D match, TRBD1 (5 bases). The CDR3 totals 15 residues. The germline V gene has CDR1 LGHNA and CDR2 YSLEER. V was clipped by 0 bases and J by 4 bases, with 11 bases between them. CDR3 residues: CASSQDSGKADTQYF. Here the CDR3 DNA reads TGCGCCAGCAGCCAAGATTCAGGGAAGGCAGATACGCAGTATTTT.

The chain uses TRBV4-1 and TRBJ2-1; D unresolved. From germline, CDR1 is MGHRA and CDR2 YSYEKL. The V end was cut by 0 bases, the J end by 10 bases, with 10 bases between. The CDR3 consists of 13 residues. Here the CDR3 DNA reads TGCGCCAGCAGCCAAGATAACCAAGAGGAGCAGTTCTTC. It specifies CASSQDNQEEQFF.

This clonotype showed up just a few times. The chain carries TRBV21-1 and TRBJ1-1. TRBV21-1 is a pseudogene locus. The CDR3 consists of 19 residues. The CDR3 is CASSKVCVAGGVSGAEAFF. The DNA for the CDR3 is TGTGCCAGCAGCAAAGTGTGTGTAGCTGGAGGGGTATCGGGTGCTGAAGCTTTCTTT.

The genes are TRBV7-9 and TRBJ1-1; weak D call: TRBD1 (5 bases). The V and J ends lost 5 bases and 6 bases respectively, with 22 bases between them. The CDR3 spans 16 residues. Per the germline V gene, CDR1 is SEHNR and CDR2 is FQNEAQ (reference sequence). The CDR3, as DNA: TGTGCCAGCAGCCTCGGACCCTGGTCACAGGCTGCTGAAGCTTTCTTT. Protein: CASSLGPWSQAAEAFF.

The chain joins TRBV12-3 or TRBV12-4 to TRBJ2-3, with unresolved D. Trimming took off 4 bases at V and 5 bases at J, with 4 bases between the two ends. The CDR3 extends over 11 amino acids. CDR3 bases: TGTGCCAGCAGTTGGAGAGATACGCAGTATTTT. Amino acids: CASSWRDTQYF.

This sequence joins TRBV5-1 and TRBJ2-7, with 7 nucleotides matching TRBD1. There are 14 residues in the CDR3. With V trimmed by 3 bases and J by 2 bases, 5 bases remained unmatched. Germline V lookup: CDR1 SGHRS, CDR2 YFSETQ. The CDR3, as DNA: TGCGCCAGCAGCTCCGGGACAGCCCCCTACGAGCAGTACGTC. Amino acid sequence: CASSSGTAPYEQYV.

The chain has TRBV20-1 and TRBJ1-5, with D tentatively TRBD1 (6 bases). The CDR3 extends over 14 amino acids. Trimming cost V 6 bases and J 1 base, with 13 bases left between them. Germline CDR1 reads DFQATT; CDR2 reads SNEGSKA (reference sequence). The CDR3 bases are TGCAGTGCCGAGGGGGAGTGGAGCAATCAGCCCCAGCATTTT. Its translation: CSAEGEWSNQPQHF.

This clonotype was seen a few times. V gene TRBV4-2 combines with J gene TRBJ2-1; 12 nucleotides line up with TRBD1. This CDR3 region has 15 residues. Germline CDR1 is LGHNA and CDR2 is YNFKEQ. V was clipped by 3 bases and J by 9 bases; unmatched bases: 6. The CDR3 is CASSQAGQGAGEQFF. The DNA for the CDR3 is TGTGCCAGCAGCCAGGCGGGACAGGGGGCAGGTGAGCAGTTCTTC.